Sequencing of this T cell receptor beta chain was carried out in a study (dated by TCRdb to about 2013). This clonotype turned up a few times. This clone's antigen is unknown. The sample holds no much larger clone one base away, and base qualities are not on file. The reads were generated on an Illumina Genome Analyzer IIx. TCRdb handled the public reads itself, with Q25 trimming in fastp and clone calling in MiXCR, and kept productive beta chains. Rows with one shared CDR3 protein collapse into an entry with the most common genes and DNA. The sample profile shows around 15,000 distinct CDR3 sequences; about 38% of them were found once. The ten most abundant clones make up around 16% of the sample. CDR1 SQVTM and CDR2 ANQGSEA are derived from the germline V gene. V is shortened by 4 bases, J by 3 bases, and the region joining them spans 6 bases. From the cysteine through the phenylalanine, the CDR3 covers 11 amino acids. CDR3 DNA is the only sequence kept; it has 33 bases, read in frame from the first base.

The chain couples TRBV29-1 to TRBJ1-1; no D segment can be confidently identified. The sample was blood. The sequence was obtained from a human donor. The CDR3 reads CSVAAYTEAFF. DNA sequence: TGCAGCGTTGCAGCCTACACTGAAGCTTTCTTT.